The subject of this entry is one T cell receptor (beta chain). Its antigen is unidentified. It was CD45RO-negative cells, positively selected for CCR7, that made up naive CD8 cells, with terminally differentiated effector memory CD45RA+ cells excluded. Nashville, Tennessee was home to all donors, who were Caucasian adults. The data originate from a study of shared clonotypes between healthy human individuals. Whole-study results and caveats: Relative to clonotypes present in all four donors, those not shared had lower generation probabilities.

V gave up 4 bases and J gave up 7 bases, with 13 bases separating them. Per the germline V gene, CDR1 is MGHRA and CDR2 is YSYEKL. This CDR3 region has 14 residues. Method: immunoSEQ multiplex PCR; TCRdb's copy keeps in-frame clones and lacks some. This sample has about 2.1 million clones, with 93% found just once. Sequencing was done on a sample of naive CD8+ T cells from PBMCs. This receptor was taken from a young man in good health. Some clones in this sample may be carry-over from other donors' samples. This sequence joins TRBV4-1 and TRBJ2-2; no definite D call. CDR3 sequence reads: CASSRTPELGELFF. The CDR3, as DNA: TGCGCCAGCAGCCGTACCCCTGAACTCGGGGAGCTGTTTTTT.